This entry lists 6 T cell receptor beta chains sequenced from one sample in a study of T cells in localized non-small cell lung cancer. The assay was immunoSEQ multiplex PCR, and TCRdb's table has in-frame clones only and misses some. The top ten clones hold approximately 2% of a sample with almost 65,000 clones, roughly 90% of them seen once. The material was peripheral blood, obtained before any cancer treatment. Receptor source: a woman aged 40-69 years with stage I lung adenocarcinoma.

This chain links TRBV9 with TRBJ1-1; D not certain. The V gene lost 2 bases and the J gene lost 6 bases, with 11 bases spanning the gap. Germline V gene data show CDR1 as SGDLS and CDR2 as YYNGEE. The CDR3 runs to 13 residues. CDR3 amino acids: CASSVSDGAEAFF. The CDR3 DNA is TGTGCCAGCAGCGTCAGTGATGGGGCTGAAGCTTTCTTT.

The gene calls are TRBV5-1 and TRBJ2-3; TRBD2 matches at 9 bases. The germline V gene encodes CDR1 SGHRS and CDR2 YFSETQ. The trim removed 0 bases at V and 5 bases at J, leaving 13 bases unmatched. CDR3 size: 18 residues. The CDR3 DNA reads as TGCGCCAGCAGCTTGGTCCCATTGGCGGGGGGGCCTGGAGATACGCAGTATTTT. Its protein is CASSLVPLAGGPGDTQYF.

CDR3 sequence: CASSLTNFNEQYF. The CDR3 region has the DNA TGTGCCAGCAGCTTAACGAATTTCAACGAGCAGTACTTC. This rearrangement joins TRBV7-3 to TRBJ2-7; D unresolved. This CDR3 comprises 13 residues. CDR1 SGHTA and CDR2 FQGTGA come from the germline V gene. V was trimmed by 0 bases and J by 5 bases, leaving 8 bases between them.

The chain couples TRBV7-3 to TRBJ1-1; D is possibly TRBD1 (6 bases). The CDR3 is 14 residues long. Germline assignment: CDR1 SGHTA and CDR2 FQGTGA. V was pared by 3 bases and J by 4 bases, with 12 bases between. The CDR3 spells CASSLGQGSTEAFF. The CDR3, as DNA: TGTGCCAGCAGCTTGGGGCAGGGGAGCACTGAAGCTTTCTTT. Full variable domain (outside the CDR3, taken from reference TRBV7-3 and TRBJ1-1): GAGVSQTPSNKVTEKGKYVELRCDPISGHTALYWYRQSLGQGPEFLIYFQGTGAADDSGLPNDRFFAVRPEGSVSTLKIQRTERGDSAVYLCASSLGQGSTEAFFGQGTRLTVV.

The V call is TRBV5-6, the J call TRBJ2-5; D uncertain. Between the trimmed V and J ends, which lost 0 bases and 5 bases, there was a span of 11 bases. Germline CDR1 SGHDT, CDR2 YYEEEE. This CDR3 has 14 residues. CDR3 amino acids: CASSLATTVETQYF. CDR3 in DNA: TGTGCCAGCAGCTTGGCGACGACGGTCGAGACCCAGTACTTC.

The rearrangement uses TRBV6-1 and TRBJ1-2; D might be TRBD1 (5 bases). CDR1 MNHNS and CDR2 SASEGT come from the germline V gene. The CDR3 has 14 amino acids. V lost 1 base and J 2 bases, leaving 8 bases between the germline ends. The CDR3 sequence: CASSEGGANYGYTF. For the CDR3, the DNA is TGTGCCAGCAGTGAAGGGGGCGCAAACTATGGCTACACCTTC.